This TCR beta chain is from a study of CD8+CD57+ T cells in acquired aplastic anemia. About the study: Mean yield of DNA from sorted CD4+ and CD8+ cells was 3 to 3.5 ug. The study obtained about 10.8 million reads on average for CD4+ cells from healthy donors.

The CDR3 runs 14 residues. V lost 1 base to trimming and J lost 3 bases, with 8 bases between them. This clonotype has a count of ten or more. Its antigen is not known. TCR beta VDJ and CDR3 profiles were obtained from a genomic DNA template. TCRdb processed the reads anew with MiXCR; each CDR3 protein has one entry. In the table there are about 80,000 distinct CDR3 sequences, around 44% of which are singletons. Study-wide results and caveats: Patients showed no significant difference from controls in CD8+ Simpson's diversity.

The sequence came from a human donor in good health, serving as a control. The sample consisted of sorted CD4+, CD8+, or CD8+CD57+ T cells (not recorded which) from PBMCs. The chain has TRBV12-3 or TRBV12-4 and TRBJ2-3; no definite D call. CDR3 sequence: CASSLEVGTDTQYF. In DNA form, the CDR3 reads TGTGCCAGCAGTTTAGAAGTAGGGACAGATACGCAGTATTTT.